One and the same sample provided the 14 T cell receptor beta chains below, sequenced in a study of blood T cell repertoires in COVID-19. Assay: immunoSEQ multiplex PCR; the TCRdb copy retains only in-frame clones and omits some. The sample has some 190,000 clones, less than 90% seen once. Sequencing input: peripheral blood. These receptors all come from a human donor in a cohort sampled during active COVID-19.

The V gene is TRBV29-1, the J gene TRBJ2-7, with 7 nucleotides matching TRBD2. Trimming cost V 4 bases and J 7 bases; bases outside gene matches: 10. Germline loops: CDR1 SQVTM, CDR2 ANQGSEA. The CDR3 loop spans 13 amino acids. This CDR3 reads CSVVEGGSGEQYF. The CDR3 coding sequence is TGCAGCGTTGTTGAGGGAGGGTCTGGAGAGCAGTACTTC.

CDR3 DNA: TGTGCCACCCTTCCCCCGGGACAGGGTTGGGGACACGGTCGCACAGATACGCAGTATTTT. Translation gives CATLPPGQGWGHGRTDTQYF. This chain links TRBV28 with TRBJ2-3, with 9 bases lining up with TRBD1. The CDR3 spans 20 residues. Germline V gives CDR1 MDHEN, CDR2 SYDVKM. The ends lost 10 bases at V and 1 base at J; junction bases unmatched: 24.

The chain couples TRBV19 to TRBJ1-4; a weak D match, TRBD1 (5 bases). The CDR3 consists of 15 residues. Germline assignment: CDR1 LNHDA and CDR2 SQIVND (reference sequence). V was clipped by 5 bases and J by 3 bases, with 13 bases between them. The CDR3: CASSQGILANEKLFF. The CDR3 DNA reads as TGTGCCAGTAGTCAGGGTATTTTGGCTAATGAAAAACTGTTTTTT.

The J gene is TRBJ2-7, the V gene TRBV10-3, with unresolved D. V was trimmed by 2 bases and J by 3 bases, leaving 8 bases between them. The CDR3 contains 13 residues. Germline V gives CDR1 ENHRY, CDR2 SYGVKD. The CDR3 reads CAISEGTLYEQYV. CDR3 nucleotide sequence: TGTGCCATCAGTGAGGGCACCCTCTACGAGCAGTACGTC.

The chain uses TRBV5-6 and TRBJ2-1; unclear D gene. There are 16 residues in the CDR3. Trimming took off 2 bases at V and 0 bases at J, with 12 bases between the two ends. Germline V lookup: CDR1 SGHDT, CDR2 YYEEEE. The CDR3 here is CASSLPRGSSYNEQFF. The DNA for the CDR3 is TGTGCCAGCAGCTTACCGCGCGGAAGCTCCTACAATGAGCAGTTCTTC.

V is TRBV29-1 and J is TRBJ2-5; 10 bases line up with TRBD2. The germline gives CDR1 SQVTM, CDR2 ANQGSEA. Trimming at V came to 6 bases and at J to 4 bases, leaving 5 bases not matched to a gene. The CDR3 is made up of 13 amino acids. CDR3 in DNA: TGCAGCGTGACCCGACTAGCGGGAGAGACCCAGTACTTC. Translation gives CSVTRLAGETQYF.

This clone is a singleton in its sample. The CDR3 here is CASRADSWFGYTF. In DNA form, the CDR3 reads TGTGCCAGCAGAGCAGACAGCTGGTTTGGCTACACCTTC. V usage is TRBV6-5 and J usage is TRBJ1-2; weak D call: TRBD1 (5 bases). In germline, CDR1 is MNHEY, CDR2 SVGAGI. The CDR3 length is 13 residues. Trimming took 6 bases from V and 7 from J, leaving 15 bases between them.

V is TRBV6-6 and J is TRBJ1-6; D is undetermined. Germline assignment: CDR1 MNHNY and CDR2 SVGAGI (reference sequence). This CDR3 spans 12 amino acids. V dropped 2 bases and J dropped 7 bases, with 3 bases sitting between them. The CDR3 loop reads CASSYLNSPLHF. CDR3 DNA: TGTGCCAGCAGTTACCTGAATTCACCCCTCCACTTT.

The V gene is TRBV5-1, the J gene TRBJ1-3; D gene unclear. The germline CDR1 and CDR2 sequences are SGHRS and YFSETQ. The CDR3 runs to 15 residues. With 4 bases removed from V and 0 bases from J, the gap between germline ends came to 11 bases. The CDR3 sequence: CASSISGSSGNTIYF. In nucleotides, the CDR3 is TGCGCCAGCAGCATTTCGGGGAGCTCTGGAAACACCATATATTTT. The whole variable domain, filled in from reference TRBV5-1 and TRBJ1-3, reads KAGVTQTPRYLIKTRGQQVTLSCSPISGHRSVSWYQQTPGQGLQFLFEYFSETQRNKGNFPGRFSGRQFSNSRSEMNVSTLELGDSALYLCASSISGSSGNTIYFGEGSWLTVV.

The chain combines TRBV7-6 with TRBJ2-2; D ambiguous. Germline V gene data show CDR1 as SGHVS and CDR2 as FNYEAQ. CDR3 length: 14 amino acids. Trimming shortened V by 1 base and J by 2 bases, and 5 bases separated the two germline ends. CDR3 DNA: TGTGCCAGCAGCTTAGTACAAAACACCGGGGAGCTGTTTTTT. This codes for CASSLVQNTGELFF. Complete variable domain (other parts from reference TRBV7-6 and TRBJ2-2): GAGVSQSPRYKVTKRGQDVALRCDPISGHVSLYWYRQALGQGPEFLTYFNYEAQQDKSGLPNDRFSAERPEGSISTLTIQRTEQRDSAMYRCASSLVQNTGELFFGEGSRLTVL.

V and J are TRBV5-1 and TRBJ2-3, with 10 bases matching TRBD2. The V gene end was trimmed by 3 bases and the J gene end by 0 bases; junction bases not matched to a gene: 4. Germline-derived CDR1 and CDR2 are SGHRS and YFSETQ. This CDR3 spans 16 amino acids. The CDR3 bases are TGCGCCAGCAGCTCAGAACTAGCGGGGAGCACAGATACGCAGTATTTT. This sequence encodes CASSSELAGSTDTQYF.

This rearrangement joins TRBV14 to TRBJ2-5, with a possible D match to TRBD2 (6 bases). With 3 bases removed from V and 5 bases from J, the gap between germline ends came to 13 bases. The germline V gene encodes CDR1 SGHDN and CDR2 FVKESK. There are 14 residues in the CDR3. This CDR3 is CASSHLGTEETQYF. CDR3 DNA sequence: TGTGCCAGCAGCCATCTAGGGACTGAGGAGACCCAGTACTTC.

The chain employs TRBV7-3 and TRBJ2-1; D may be TRBD2 (5 bases). Germline V gene lookup returns CDR1 SGHTA and CDR2 FQGTGA. The CDR3 contains 16 residues. The V end lost 2 bases, the J end lost 3 bases, and 14 bases lay between the germline ends. As DNA, the CDR3 is TGTGCCAGCAGCTTAGGAGGAGCTCGAGGCTACAATGAGCAGTTCTTC. This encodes CASSLGGARGYNEQFF.

Regarding this clone: No conserved phenylalanine or tryptophan ends this CDR3, so it is likely a read error. The limits of the CDR3 on the DNA are not certain, so only TCRdb's listed CDR3 is given. V usage is TRBV3-1 (or the pseudogene TRBV3-2) and J usage is TRBJ2-4; the tabulated D call, TRBD2, remains unverified against the DNA. The germline CDR1 and CDR2 sequences are LGHDT and YNNKEL (reference sequence). The CDR3 is made up of 16 amino acids, end residues included. The CDR3 region is CASSQGGTSGSLRVFV.